The TCR beta chain described here comes from a study of blood T cells in healthy people across ages. Study as a whole: About one barcoded beta molecule was captured per two T cells (by template switching).

This CDR3 has 14 amino acids. From germline, CDR1 is DFQATT and CDR2 SNEGSKA (reference sequence). About this clonotype: The antigen is not known.

Whole-study results and caveats: Estimates based on one million T cells were treated as lower bounds. Diversity was higher, and naive CD4+ cells more numerous, in long-lived donors than in aged donors.

Next came a second PCR, run for about 7 to 12 cycles, which used a sample-barcoded 5' primer along with a J-beta primer mix. TCRdb passed the 5' RACE reads through MiXCR, listing each CDR3 protein once. The table includes about 680,000 distinct CDR3 sequences, around half detected once. This TCR came from a woman aged 60-75 years in good health. This chain uses TRBV20-1 with TRBJ2-1; D may be TRBD2 (6 bases). The end of the DNA is better explained by TRBJ2-7, so the J call may be wrong. Material: blood. The CDR3 sequence: CSALDGSSYNEQYF. The CDR3 nucleotides are TGCAGTGCTCTGGACGGGAGCTCCTACAATGAGCAGTACTTC.